This T cell receptor (beta chain) was sequenced in a study of cytomegalovirus exposure and HLA in healthy donors. This clone was detected only once. Its antigen remains unknown. General study points: Researchers catalogued some 160 TCR beta chains as cytomegalovirus-associated. Among TCR beta chains of equal frequency, HLA-associated ones were more clonally expanded in a later analysis. In most subjects, TCR beta sequences reportedly gave accurate predictions of HLA-A and HLA-B alleles.

Primers for the PCR totalled 60 Vbeta and 13 Jbeta. Here immunoSEQ multiplex PCR was the method, and the copy in TCRdb shows in-frame clones only, minus some. The sample shows under 200,000 clones, approximately 76% of them seen only once. V was trimmed by 2 bases and J by 5 bases, leaving 6 bases between them. Germline CDR1 reads MNHEY; CDR2 reads SVGAGI. CDR3 length equals 12 residues. The source is a young woman in good health and CMV-seropositive. This chain connects TRBV6-5 to TRBJ1-2; D not certain. The specimen was PBMCs. Here the CDR3 DNA reads TGTGCCAGCAGTTACGGCGGATATGGCTACACCTTC. As protein: CASSYGGYGYTF.